This T cell receptor beta chain is from a study of blood T cell repertoires in COVID-19. Study overall: Samples taken during acute and convalescent COVID-19 were collected in the United States, Italy and Spain.

This clone occurred a few times. TCRdb's copy holds only in-frame clones and misses some; the assay was immunoSEQ multiplex PCR. The sample carries over 85,000 clones, about 70% recorded once. Germline assignment: CDR1 SNHLY and CDR2 FYNNEI. V was cut by 5 bases and J by 1 base, with 9 bases left in between. The CDR3 consists of 13 residues. The TCR comes from a woman in her fifties or sixties with acute or convalescent COVID-19. The rearrangement links TRBV2 to TRBJ2-7, with no clear D. The source material was peripheral blood. The CDR3 DNA sequence: TGTGCCAGCAGTACCGACGGGTCCTACGAGCAGTACTTC. Amino acids: CASSTDGSYEQYF. The whole variable domain, remainder taken from reference TRBV2 and TRBJ2-7, is EPEVTQTPSHQVTQMGQEVILRCVPISNHLYFYWYRQILGQKVEFLVSFYNNEISEKSEIFDDQFSVERPDGSNFTLKIRSTKLEDSAMYFCASSTDGSYEQYFGPGTRLTVT.